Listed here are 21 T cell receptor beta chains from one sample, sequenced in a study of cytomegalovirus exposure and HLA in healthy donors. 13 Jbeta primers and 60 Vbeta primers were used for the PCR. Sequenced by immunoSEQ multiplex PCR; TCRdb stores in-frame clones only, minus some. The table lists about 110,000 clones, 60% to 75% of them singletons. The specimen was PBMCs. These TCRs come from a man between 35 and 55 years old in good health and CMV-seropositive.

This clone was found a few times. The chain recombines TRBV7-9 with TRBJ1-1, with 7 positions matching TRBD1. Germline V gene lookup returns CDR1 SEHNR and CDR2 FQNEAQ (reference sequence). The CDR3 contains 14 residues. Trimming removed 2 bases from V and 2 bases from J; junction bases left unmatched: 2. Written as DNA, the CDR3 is TGTGCCAGCAGCTTATGGGACAGCAACACTGAAGCTTTCTTT. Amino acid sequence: CASSLWDSNTEAFF. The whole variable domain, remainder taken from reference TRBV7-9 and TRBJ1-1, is DTGVSQNPRHKITKRGQNVTFRCDPISEHNRLYWYRQTLGQGPEFLTYFQNEAQLEKSRLLSDRFSAERPKGSFSTLEIQRTEQGDSAMYLCASSLWDSNTEAFFGQGTRLTVV.

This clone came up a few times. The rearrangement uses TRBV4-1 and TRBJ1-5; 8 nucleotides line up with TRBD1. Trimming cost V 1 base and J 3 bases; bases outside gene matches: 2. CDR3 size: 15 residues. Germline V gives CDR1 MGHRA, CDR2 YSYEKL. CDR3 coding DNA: TGCGCCAGCAGCCAAGGGACAGGGCTCAATCAGCCCCAGCATTTT. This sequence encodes CASSQGTGLNQPQHF.

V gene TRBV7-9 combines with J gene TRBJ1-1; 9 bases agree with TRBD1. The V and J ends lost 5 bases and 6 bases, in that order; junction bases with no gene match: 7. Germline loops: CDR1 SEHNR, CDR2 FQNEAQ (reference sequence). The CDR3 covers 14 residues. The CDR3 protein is CASSTGQGTAEAFF. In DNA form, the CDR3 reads TGTGCCAGCAGCACGGGACAGGGAACTGCTGAAGCTTTCTTT.

The DNA of the CDR3 is TGTGCCAGCAGCTTAGTGGGCCTAGCGGGACGAGAGACCCAGTACTTC. Its protein product is CASSLVGLAGRETQYF. J is TRBJ2-5 and V is TRBV7-9; TRBD2 matches 9 bases. Germline CDR1 and CDR2: SEHNR and FQNEAQ (reference sequence). The CDR3 covers 16 residues. V gave up 1 base and J gave up 4 bases; unmatched junction bases: 7.

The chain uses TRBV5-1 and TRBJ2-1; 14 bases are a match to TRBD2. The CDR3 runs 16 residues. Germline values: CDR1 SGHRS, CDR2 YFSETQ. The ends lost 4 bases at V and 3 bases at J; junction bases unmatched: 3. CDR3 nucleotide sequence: TGCGCCAGCAGCGTGACTAGCGGGAGGGTCTACAATGAGCAGTTCTTC. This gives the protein CASSVTSGRVYNEQFF.

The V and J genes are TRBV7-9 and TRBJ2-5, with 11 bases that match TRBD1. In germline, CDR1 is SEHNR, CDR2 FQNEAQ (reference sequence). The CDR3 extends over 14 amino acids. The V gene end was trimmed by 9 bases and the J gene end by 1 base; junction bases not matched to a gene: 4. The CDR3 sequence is CARSGTGGQETQYF. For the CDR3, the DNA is TGTGCCAGAAGCGGGACAGGGGGCCAAGAGACCCAGTACTTC.

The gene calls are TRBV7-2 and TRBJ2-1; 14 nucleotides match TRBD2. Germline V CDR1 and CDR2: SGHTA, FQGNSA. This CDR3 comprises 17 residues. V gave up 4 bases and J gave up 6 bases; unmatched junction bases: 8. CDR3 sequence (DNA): TGTGCCAGCAGCTCGCCGACTAGCGGGGGGGGGCTCAATGAGCAGTTCTTC. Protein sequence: CASSSPTSGGGLNEQFF.

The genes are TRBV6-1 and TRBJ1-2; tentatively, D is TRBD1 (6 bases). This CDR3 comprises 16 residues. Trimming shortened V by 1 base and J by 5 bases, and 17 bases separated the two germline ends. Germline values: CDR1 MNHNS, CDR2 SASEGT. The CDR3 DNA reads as TGTGCCAGCAGTGAAGGGATGAGGGGGATCCCTTATGGCTACACCTTC. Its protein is CASSEGMRGIPYGYTF.

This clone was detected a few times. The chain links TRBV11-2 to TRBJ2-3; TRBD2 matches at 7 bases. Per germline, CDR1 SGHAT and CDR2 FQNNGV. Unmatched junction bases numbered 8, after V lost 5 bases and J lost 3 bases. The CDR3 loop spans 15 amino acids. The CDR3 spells CASSAGTTPTDTQYF. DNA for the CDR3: TGTGCCAGCAGCGCCGGGACTACCCCGACAGATACGCAGTATTTT.

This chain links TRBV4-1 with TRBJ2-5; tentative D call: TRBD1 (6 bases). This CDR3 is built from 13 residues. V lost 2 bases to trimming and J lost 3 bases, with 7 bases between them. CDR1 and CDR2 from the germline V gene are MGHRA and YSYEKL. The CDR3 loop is CASSQRQEETQYF. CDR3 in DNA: TGCGCCAGCAGCCAACGACAGGAAGAGACCCAGTACTTC.

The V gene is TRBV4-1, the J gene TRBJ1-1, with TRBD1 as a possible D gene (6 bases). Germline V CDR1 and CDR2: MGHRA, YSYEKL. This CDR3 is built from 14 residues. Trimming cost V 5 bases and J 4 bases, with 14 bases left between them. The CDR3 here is CASSWGQGSTEAFF. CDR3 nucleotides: TGCGCCAGCAGCTGGGGGCAAGGGAGCACTGAAGCTTTCTTT.

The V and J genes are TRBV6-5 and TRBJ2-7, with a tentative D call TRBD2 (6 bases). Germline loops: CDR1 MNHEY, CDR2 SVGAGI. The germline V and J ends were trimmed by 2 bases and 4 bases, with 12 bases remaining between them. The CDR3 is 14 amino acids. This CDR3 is CASSYHVGGYEQYV. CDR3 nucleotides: TGTGCCAGCAGTTACCACGTGGGAGGTTACGAGCAGTACGTC.

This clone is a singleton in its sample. The CDR3 here is CASSEIEHSYEQYF. Written as DNA, the CDR3 is TGTGCCAGCAGCGAAATAGAGCACTCCTACGAGCAGTACTTC. The J gene is TRBJ2-7, the V gene TRBV7-2, with D hard to call. V was trimmed by 5 bases and J by 0 bases, leaving 11 bases between them. The CDR3 loop spans 14 amino acids. Per germline, CDR1 SGHTA and CDR2 FQGNSA.

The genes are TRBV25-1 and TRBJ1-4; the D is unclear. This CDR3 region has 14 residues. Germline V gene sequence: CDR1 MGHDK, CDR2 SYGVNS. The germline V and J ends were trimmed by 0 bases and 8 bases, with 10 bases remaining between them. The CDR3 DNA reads TGTGCCAGCAGTGAATACCAGGCGGGGGAAAAACTGTTTTTT. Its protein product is CASSEYQAGEKLFF.

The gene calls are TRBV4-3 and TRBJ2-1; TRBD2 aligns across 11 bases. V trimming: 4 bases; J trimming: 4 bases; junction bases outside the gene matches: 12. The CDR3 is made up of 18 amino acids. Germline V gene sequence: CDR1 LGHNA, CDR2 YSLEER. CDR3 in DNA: TGCGCCAGCAGCCCTCAAGGGGTAGCGGGAGGGCCTTACAATGAGCAGTTCTTC. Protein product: CASSPQGVAGGPYNEQFF.

For the CDR3, the DNA is TGTGCCAGCAGCTTGGGACAGGTGGAGTTCTTC. Protein: CASSLGQVEFF. The J gene is TRBJ2-1, the V gene TRBV5-4, with D possibly TRBD1 on 6 matching bases. This CDR3 contains 11 residues. Deletions cut 0 bases from V and 14 bases from J, with 9 bases between. CDR1 SGHNT and CDR2 YYREEE come from the germline V gene (reference sequence).

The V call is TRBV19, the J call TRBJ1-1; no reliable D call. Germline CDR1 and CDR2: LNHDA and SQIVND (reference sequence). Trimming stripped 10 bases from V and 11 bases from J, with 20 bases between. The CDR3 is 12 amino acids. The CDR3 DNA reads TGTGCCACCCAGATCCCGGCAGGCGAGGCTTTCTTT. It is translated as CATQIPAGEAFF.

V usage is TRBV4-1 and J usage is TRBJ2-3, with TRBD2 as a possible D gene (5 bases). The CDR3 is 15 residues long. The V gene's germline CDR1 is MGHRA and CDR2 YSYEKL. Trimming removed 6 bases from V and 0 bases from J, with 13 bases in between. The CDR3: CASSLDWTSTDTQYF. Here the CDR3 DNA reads TGCGCCAGCAGTCTCGACTGGACTAGCACAGATACGCAGTATTTT.

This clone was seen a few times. In nucleotides, the CDR3 is TGTGCCAGCAGTGGTATAATAGGGGATCGTGAAAAACTGTTTTTT. Translating it yields CASSGIIGDREKLFF. The chain combines TRBV6-1 with TRBJ1-4; tentatively, D is TRBD1 (5 bases). Germline CDR1 reads MNHNS; CDR2 reads SASEGT. V lost 4 bases to trimming and J lost 7 bases, with 16 bases between them. This CDR3 has 15 residues.

The CDR3, as DNA: TGTGCCAGCAGTTCATGGGGGGAAAGGAGAACCGGGGAGCTGTTTTTT. Translation gives CASSSWGERRTGELFF. The J gene is TRBJ2-2, the V gene TRBV5-4, with a possible D match to TRBD2 (6 bases). V was pared by 5 bases and J by 5 bases, with 19 bases between. The CDR3 is 16 residues long. Germline V gene sequence: CDR1 SGHNT, CDR2 YYREEE (reference sequence).

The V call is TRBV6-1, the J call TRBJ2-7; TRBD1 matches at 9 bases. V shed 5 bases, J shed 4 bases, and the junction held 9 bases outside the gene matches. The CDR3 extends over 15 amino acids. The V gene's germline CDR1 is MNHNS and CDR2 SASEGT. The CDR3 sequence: CASSKGQGGLYEQYV. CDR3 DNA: TGTGCCAGCAGTAAGGGACAGGGAGGACTTTACGAGCAGTACGTC.